This T cell receptor (beta chain) was recorded in a study of OX40 agonist ivuxolimab in advanced cancers. Study overall: Patients were given ivuxolimab, an antibody that agonizes OX40 (CD134). Of the participants, 40% to 50% had some prior anti-PD-1, anti-PD-L1 or anti-CTLA-4 therapy, which was allowed.

The protocol was immunoSEQ multiplex PCR, while the TCRdb copy is restricted to in-frame clones and leaves out a portion. Of just over 50,000 clones detected, about 80% appear once; the ten largest clones hold 2% to 2.5%. The study's findings and limits: At 0.1 to 3.0 mg/kg, clonal expansion of CD4+ and CD8+ blood T cells had occurred by week 6. Among T cells, CD8+ cells averaged more expanded clones than CD4+ cells.

From germline, CDR1 is WNHNN and CDR2 SYGVQD (reference sequence). The CDR3 is 16 residues long. Trimming took 4 bases from V and 3 from J, leaving 18 bases between them. This clone was seen a handful of times. Its target is unknown. This TCR derives from an adult with an advanced solid tumor such as melanoma, head and neck, liver or kidney cancer. The sequencing used CD4+ or CD8+ T cells sorted from blood, collected in a trial of the OX40 agonist ivuxolimab. The chain carries TRBV10-1 and TRBJ1-1, with D unclear. The DNA of the CDR3 is TGCGCCAGCAGTGGCCAGATGACCCCCCGAGACACTGAAGCTTTCTTT. It codes for CASSGQMTPRDTEAFF.